These T cell receptor beta chains were read from a single sample in a study of blood T cells in healthy people across ages. Each CDR3 protein gets one entry after TCRdb re-called the 5' RACE reads with MiXCR. In the table there are about 500,000 distinct CDR3 sequences, around 24% of which are singletons. These same data were also listed under a study on T cells of mothers and their children.

Material for sequencing was blood. The receptors shown here come from a boy aged 10-17 years in good health. The CDR3 runs from the conserved cysteine through the conserved F or W. D genes are given only for firm matches. Only part of the rows carry a size: once, few, many, or a class if the clone is expanded.

d_gene: -; j_gene: TRBJ2-2; v_gene: TRBV30; abundance: few; CDR3nt: TGTGCCCTGGGCCGAGCGGTGACCGGGGAGCTGTTTTTT; CDR3aa: CALGRAVTGELFF
d_gene: -; j_gene: TRBJ1-2; v_gene: TRBV27; abundance: -; CDR3nt: TGTGCCAGCACCAGCACGCTTGAGGGCCTCTATGGCTACACCTTC; CDR3aa: CASTSTLEGLYGYTF
d_gene: -; j_gene: TRBJ1-1; v_gene: TRBV7-2; abundance: -; CDR3nt: TGTGCCAGCAGCCAGGCAGAGAACACTGAAGCTTTCTTT; CDR3aa: CASSQAENTEAFF
d_gene: -; j_gene: TRBJ1-2; v_gene: TRBV28; abundance: few; CDR3nt: TGTGCCAGCAGTTCGCAGGGCGACTATGGCTACACCTTC; CDR3aa: CASSSQGDYGYTF
d_gene: -; j_gene: TRBJ1-4; v_gene: TRBV28; abundance: few; CDR3nt: TGTGCCAGCCTTTTCAGGCGAGGGTATGAAAAACTGTTTTTT; CDR3aa: CASLFRRGYEKLFF
d_gene: -; j_gene: TRBJ1-4; v_gene: TRBV9; abundance: -; CDR3nt: TGTGCCAGCAGCCCTCGACAATCATACCGGGACACGGAAAAACTGTTTTTT; CDR3aa: CASSPRQSYRDTEKLFF
d_gene: -; j_gene: TRBJ2-7; v_gene: TRBV12-3/TRBV12-4; abundance: -; CDR3nt: TGTGCCAGCAGTCATGATCCGTACGAGCAGTACTTC; CDR3aa: CASSHDPYEQYF
d_gene: -; j_gene: TRBJ2-7; v_gene: TRBV4-3; abundance: few; CDR3nt: TGCGCCAGCAGCCAAGGCTGGAGGGGCTCCTACGAGCAGTACTTC; CDR3aa: CASSQGWRGSYEQYF
d_gene: TRBD2; j_gene: TRBJ2-1; v_gene: TRBV9; abundance: -; CDR3nt: TGTGCCAGCAGCGTCGGACTAGCGAGCTCCTACAATGAGCAGTTCTTC; CDR3aa: CASSVGLASSYNEQFF
d_gene: TRBD1; j_gene: TRBJ1-1; v_gene: TRBV4-2; abundance: -; CDR3nt: TGTGCCAGCAGCGTGGGACAGGGGGCCTTTGGCACTGAAGCTTTCTTT; CDR3aa: CASSVGQGAFGTEAFF
d_gene: TRBD1; j_gene: TRBJ2-4; v_gene: TRBV5-1; abundance: few; CDR3nt: TGCGCCAGCAACTTTGAGGGGGCGATTTACATTCAGTACTTC; CDR3aa: CASNFEGAIYIQYF
d_gene: -; j_gene: TRBJ2-3; v_gene: TRBV4-3; abundance: few; CDR3nt: TGCGCCAGCAGCCAAGATAAGGTCAGAACAGATACGCAGTATTTT; CDR3aa: CASSQDKVRTDTQYF
d_gene: -; j_gene: TRBJ2-3; v_gene: TRBV29-1; abundance: -; CDR3nt: TGCAGCGTTGTCCGAGCGCAAGAGCCAGATACGCAGTATTTT; CDR3aa: CSVVRAQEPDTQYF
d_gene: -; j_gene: TRBJ2-1; v_gene: TRBV28; abundance: few; CDR3nt: TGTGCCAGCAGTCGACTAGATCTTAATGAGCAGTTCTTC; CDR3aa: CASSRLDLNEQFF
d_gene: TRBD2; j_gene: TRBJ2-1; v_gene: TRBV9; abundance: few; CDR3nt: TGTGCCAGCAGCGTATTGGAACTAGCGTACTACAATGAGCAGTTCTTC; CDR3aa: CASSVLELAYYNEQFF
d_gene: -; j_gene: TRBJ2-5; v_gene: TRBV7-9; abundance: -; CDR3nt: TGTGCCAGCAGCTTAGCGGACGGGGAGACCCAGTACTTC; CDR3aa: CASSLADGETQYF
d_gene: -; j_gene: TRBJ1-2; v_gene: TRBV7-2; abundance: few; CDR3nt: TGTGCCAGCAGCTGGCCCACGTTGGGGGACTATGGCTACACCTTC; CDR3aa: CASSWPTLGDYGYTF
d_gene: TRBD2; j_gene: TRBJ2-7; v_gene: TRBV7-2; abundance: -; CDR3nt: TGTGCCAGCAGCTTTTTTCTGCGGGAGGGAGGGTCCTACGAGCAGTACTTC; CDR3aa: CASSFFLREGGSYEQYF
d_gene: -; j_gene: TRBJ1-5; v_gene: TRBV6-4; abundance: few; CDR3nt: TGTGCCAGCAGTGACTCCGGAGAAAATAGCAATCAGCCCCAGCATTTT; CDR3aa: CASSDSGENSNQPQHF
d_gene: TRBD2; j_gene: TRBJ2-7; v_gene: TRBV2; abundance: few; CDR3nt: TGTGCCAGCAGTGATGGTGGCGGGAGGGCCCACGAGCAGTACTTC; CDR3aa: CASSDGGGRAHEQYF
d_gene: -; j_gene: TRBJ2-7; v_gene: TRBV27; abundance: -; CDR3nt: TGTGCCAGCAGTATTACTCCGGGAAGTAGATTGTACGAGCAGTACTTC; CDR3aa: CASSITPGSRLYEQYF
d_gene: -; j_gene: TRBJ2-7; v_gene: TRBV7-2; abundance: -; CDR3nt: TGTGCCAGCAGCTTAAGGGGTGTTGGGCGGTTGTTCTCCTACGAGCAGTACTTC; CDR3aa: CASSLRGVGRLFSYEQYF
d_gene: -; j_gene: TRBJ2-1; v_gene: TRBV5-1; abundance: -; CDR3nt: TGCGCCAGCAGCCCCAAGGTAGGAGGGACACCAGACTACAATGAGCAGTTCTTC; CDR3aa: CASSPKVGGTPDYNEQFF
d_gene: -; j_gene: TRBJ2-7; v_gene: TRBV11-2; abundance: -; CDR3nt: TGTGCCAGCAGCTTATTAAACTACGAGCAGTACTTC; CDR3aa: CASSLLNYEQYF
d_gene: TRBD1; j_gene: TRBJ2-7; v_gene: TRBV4-3; abundance: -; CDR3nt: TGCGCCAGCAGCCAAGCTCTTGGGACAGCTTTGTACGAGCAGTACTTC; CDR3aa: CASSQALGTALYEQYF
d_gene: -; j_gene: TRBJ1-5; v_gene: TRBV30; abundance: -; CDR3nt: TGTGCCTGGAGTGGGGGGGGCAATCAGCCCCAGCATTTT; CDR3aa: CAWSGGGNQPQHF
d_gene: -; j_gene: TRBJ2-6; v_gene: TRBV5-6; abundance: -; CDR3nt: TGTGCCAGCAGCTCAGCGCTCTGGGGGGGCCGGGGGGCCAACGTCCTGACTTTC; CDR3aa: CASSSALWGGRGANVLTF
d_gene: -; j_gene: TRBJ2-2; v_gene: TRBV6-2/TRBV6-3; abundance: -; CDR3nt: TGTGCCAGCAGACTCGAGGGCGGGGAGCTGTTTTTT; CDR3aa: CASRLEGGELFF
d_gene: TRBD1; j_gene: TRBJ1-2; v_gene: TRBV24-1; abundance: -; CDR3nt: TGTGCCACCAGTGAATCCGCCGGGCAGGGGGCGGATGGCTACACCTTC; CDR3aa: CATSESAGQGADGYTF
d_gene: -; j_gene: TRBJ1-2; v_gene: TRBV7-9; abundance: many; CDR3nt: TGTGCCAGCAGTCACAGCTACAATAACTATGGCTATACCTTC; CDR3aa: CASSHSYNNYGYTF
d_gene: TRBD2; j_gene: TRBJ2-3; v_gene: TRBV9; abundance: -; CDR3nt: TGTGCCAGCAGCCCAGCTAGCGGGCACACAGATACGCAGTATTTT; CDR3aa: CASSPASGHTDTQYF
d_gene: TRBD2; j_gene: TRBJ2-3; v_gene: TRBV6-1; abundance: -; CDR3nt: TGTGCCGGCAGACCGGGACTAGGGGCTTGGGGCACAGATACGCAGTATTTT; CDR3aa: CAGRPGLGAWGTDTQYF
d_gene: TRBD1; j_gene: TRBJ2-2; v_gene: TRBV28; abundance: -; CDR3nt: TGTGCCAGCAGGGGACAGGGATCAACCGGGGAGCTGTTTTTT; CDR3aa: CASRGQGSTGELFF
d_gene: TRBD2; j_gene: TRBJ2-3; v_gene: TRBV5-1; abundance: -; CDR3nt: TGCGCCAGCAGACGGGAGGGCCGGAGTACAGATACGCAGTATTTT; CDR3aa: CASRREGRSTDTQYF
d_gene: -; j_gene: TRBJ2-2; v_gene: TRBV27; abundance: -; CDR3nt: TGTGCCAGCAGTTTGGAAAGGGGCGGGGAGCTGTTTTTT; CDR3aa: CASSLERGGELFF
d_gene: -; j_gene: TRBJ1-6; v_gene: TRBV7-2; abundance: few; CDR3nt: TGTGCCAGCAGCTTTCAGGGCTCACCCCTCCACTTT; CDR3aa: CASSFQGSPLHF
d_gene: -; j_gene: TRBJ1-1; v_gene: TRBV18; abundance: -; CDR3nt: TGTGCCAGCTCACCAACCAGGGTGAACCCTGAAGCTTTCTTT; CDR3aa: CASSPTRVNPEAFF
d_gene: TRBD2; j_gene: TRBJ2-1; v_gene: TRBV20-1; abundance: -; CDR3nt: TGCAGTGAGTACAGCGGGAGGGCCAATGAGCAGTTCTTC; CDR3aa: CSEYSGRANEQFF
d_gene: -; j_gene: TRBJ1-1; v_gene: TRBV20-1; abundance: -; CDR3nt: TGCAGTGCTAGAGATATGGGGGGCACTGAAGCTTTCTTT; CDR3aa: CSARDMGGTEAFF
d_gene: -; j_gene: TRBJ1-4; v_gene: TRBV20-1; abundance: -; CDR3nt: TGCAGTGCTAACAGGCCCTACAGCTCTAATGAAAAACTGTTTTTT; CDR3aa: CSANRPYSSNEKLFF